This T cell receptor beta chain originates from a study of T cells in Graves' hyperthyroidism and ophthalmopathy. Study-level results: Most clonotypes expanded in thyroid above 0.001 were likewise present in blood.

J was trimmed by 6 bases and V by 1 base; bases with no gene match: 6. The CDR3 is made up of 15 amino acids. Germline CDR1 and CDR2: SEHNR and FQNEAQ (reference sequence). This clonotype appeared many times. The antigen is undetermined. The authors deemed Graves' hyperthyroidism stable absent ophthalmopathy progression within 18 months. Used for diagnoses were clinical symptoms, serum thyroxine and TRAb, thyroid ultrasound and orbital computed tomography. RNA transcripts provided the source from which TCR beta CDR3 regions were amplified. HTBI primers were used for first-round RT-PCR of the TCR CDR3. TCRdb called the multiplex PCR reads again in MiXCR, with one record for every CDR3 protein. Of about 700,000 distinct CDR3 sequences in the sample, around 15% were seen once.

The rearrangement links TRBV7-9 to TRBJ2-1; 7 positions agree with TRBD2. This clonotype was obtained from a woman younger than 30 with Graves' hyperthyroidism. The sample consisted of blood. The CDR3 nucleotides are TGTGCCAGCAGCTTAGGGACTAGTCATTTCAATGAGCAGTTCTTC. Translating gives CASSLGTSHFNEQFF.